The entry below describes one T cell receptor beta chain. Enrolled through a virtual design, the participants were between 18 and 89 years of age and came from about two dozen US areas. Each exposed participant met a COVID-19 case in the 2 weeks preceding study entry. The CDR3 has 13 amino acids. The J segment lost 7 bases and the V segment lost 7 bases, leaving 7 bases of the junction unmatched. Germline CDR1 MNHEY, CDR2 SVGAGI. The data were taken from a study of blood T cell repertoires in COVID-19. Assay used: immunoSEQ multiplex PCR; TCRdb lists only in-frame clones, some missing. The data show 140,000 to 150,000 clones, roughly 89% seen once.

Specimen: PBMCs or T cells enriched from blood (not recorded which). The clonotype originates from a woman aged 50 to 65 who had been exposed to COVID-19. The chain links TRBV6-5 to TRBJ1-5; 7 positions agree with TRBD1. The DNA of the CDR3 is TGTGCCAGCAAAAGACAGGGCGAACAGCCCCAGCATTTT. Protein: CASKRQGEQPQHF.